This T cell receptor (beta chain) comes out of a study of T cells in Graves' hyperthyroidism and ophthalmopathy. General study findings and limits: Most expanded thyroid clonotypes above 0.001 also appeared in blood.

About this clonotype itself: The target antigen is unknown.

Germline assignment: CDR1 LNHNV and CDR2 YYDKDF (reference sequence). V lost 2 bases and J 2 bases, leaving 7 bases between the germline ends. The CDR3 length is 14 residues. No progression to ophthalmopathy during 18 months of follow-up defined stable disease. Exclusion of a patient resulted from uncontrolled infection, other autoimmune disease, pregnancy or lactation. It was less than 13 ml of fresh peripheral blood that supplied the PBMCs. Amplification yielded TCR beta CDR3 regions, with RNA transcripts as the source. The study used the HTBI primer set for a first-round RT-PCR of the TCR CDR3. In TCRdb, the multiplex PCR reads were re-called with MiXCR into one record per CDR3 protein. This table has hundreds of thousands of distinct CDR3 sequences, about 38% appearing once.

The source of this sequence is a man aged 18-30 years with Graves' hyperthyroidism. V and J are TRBV15 and TRBJ1-5; possible D gene TRBD1, 6 bases. The sequencing input was blood. The chain's CDR3 is CATSRPGGNQPQHF. The CDR3 DNA is TGTGCCACCAGCAGACCAGGGGGCAATCAGCCCCAGCATTTT. Full variable domain (remainder filled in from reference TRBV15 and TRBJ1-5): DAMVIQNPRYQVTQFGKPVTLSCSQTLNHNVMYWYQQKSSQAPKLLFHYYDKDFNNEADTPDNFQSRRPNTSFCFLDIRSPGLGDTAMYLCATSRPGGNQPQHFGDGTRLSIL.